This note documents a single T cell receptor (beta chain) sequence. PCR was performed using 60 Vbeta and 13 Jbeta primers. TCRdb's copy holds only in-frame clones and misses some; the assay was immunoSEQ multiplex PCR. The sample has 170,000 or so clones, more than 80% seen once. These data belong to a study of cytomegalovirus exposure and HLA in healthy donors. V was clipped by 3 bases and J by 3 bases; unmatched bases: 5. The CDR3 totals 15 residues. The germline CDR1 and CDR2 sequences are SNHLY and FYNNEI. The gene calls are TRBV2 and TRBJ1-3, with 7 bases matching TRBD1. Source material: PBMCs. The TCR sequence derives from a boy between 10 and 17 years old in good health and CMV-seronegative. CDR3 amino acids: CASSDGRGVGNTIYF. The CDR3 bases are TGTGCCAGCAGTGATGGCAGGGGGGTTGGAAACACCATATATTTT.